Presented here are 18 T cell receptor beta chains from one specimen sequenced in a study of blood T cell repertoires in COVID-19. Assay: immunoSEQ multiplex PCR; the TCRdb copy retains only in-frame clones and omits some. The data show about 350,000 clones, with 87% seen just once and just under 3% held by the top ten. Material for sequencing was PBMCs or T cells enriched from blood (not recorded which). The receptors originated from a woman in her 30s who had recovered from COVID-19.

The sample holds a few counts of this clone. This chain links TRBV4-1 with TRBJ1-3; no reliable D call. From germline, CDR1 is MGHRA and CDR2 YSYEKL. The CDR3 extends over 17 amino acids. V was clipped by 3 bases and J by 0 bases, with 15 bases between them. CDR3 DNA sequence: TGCGCCAGCAGCCAGAGGGAACTACTATCCTCTGGAAACACCATATATTTT. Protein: CASSQRELLSSGNTIYF.

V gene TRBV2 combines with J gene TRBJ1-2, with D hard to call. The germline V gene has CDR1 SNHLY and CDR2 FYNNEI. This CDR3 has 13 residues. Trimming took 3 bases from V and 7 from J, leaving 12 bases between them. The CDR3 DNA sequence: TGTGCCAGCAGTGACACATGGCGGGCTGGCTACACCTTC. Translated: CASSDTWRAGYTF.

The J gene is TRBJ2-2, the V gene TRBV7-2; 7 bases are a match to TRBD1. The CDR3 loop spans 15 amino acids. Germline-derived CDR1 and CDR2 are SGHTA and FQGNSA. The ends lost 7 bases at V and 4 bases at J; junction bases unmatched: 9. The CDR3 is CASTHWGQSTGELFF. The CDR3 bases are TGTGCCAGCACCCATTGGGGACAGAGCACCGGGGAGCTGTTTTTT.

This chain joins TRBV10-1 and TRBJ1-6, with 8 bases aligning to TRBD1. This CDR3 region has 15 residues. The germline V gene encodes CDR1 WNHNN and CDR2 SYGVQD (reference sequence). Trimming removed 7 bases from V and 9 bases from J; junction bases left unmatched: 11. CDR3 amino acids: CASIQGAAEGSPLHF. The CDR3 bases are TGCGCCAGCATTCAGGGGGCGGCTGAGGGTTCACCCCTCCACTTT.

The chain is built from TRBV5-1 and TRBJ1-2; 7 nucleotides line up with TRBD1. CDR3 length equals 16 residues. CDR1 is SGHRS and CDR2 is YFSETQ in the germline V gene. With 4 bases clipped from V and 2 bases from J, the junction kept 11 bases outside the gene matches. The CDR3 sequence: CASSETPGTANYGYTF. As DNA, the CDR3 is TGCGCCAGCAGCGAAACGCCCGGGACAGCCAACTATGGCTACACCTTC.

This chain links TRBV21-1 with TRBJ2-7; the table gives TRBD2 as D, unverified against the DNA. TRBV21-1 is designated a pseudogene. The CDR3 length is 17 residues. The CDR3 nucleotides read TGTGCCAGCAGCAGTCTCTATAGCGGGATCCCCCCCTACGAGCAGTACTTC. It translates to CASSSLYSGIPPYEQYF.

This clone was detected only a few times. CDR3 residues: CASSQVSGRALDEQYF. CDR3 coding DNA: TGTGCCAGCAGCCAAGTTAGCGGGAGGGCCTTGGACGAGCAGTACTTC. The chain employs TRBV3-1 (or the pseudogene TRBV3-2) and TRBJ2-7; 11 bases align to TRBD2. Germline V gives CDR1 LGHDT, CDR2 YNNKEL (reference sequence). The CDR3 has 16 residues. V was clipped by 1 base and J by 5 bases; unmatched bases: 7.

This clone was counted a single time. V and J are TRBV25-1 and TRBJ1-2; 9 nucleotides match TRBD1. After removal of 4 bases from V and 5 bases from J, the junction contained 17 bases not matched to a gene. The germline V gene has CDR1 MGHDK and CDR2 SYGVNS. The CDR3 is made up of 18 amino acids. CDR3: CASSGGRDRDWGLYGYTF. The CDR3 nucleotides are TGTGCCAGCAGTGGAGGACGGGACAGGGACTGGGGCTTGTATGGCTACACCTTC.

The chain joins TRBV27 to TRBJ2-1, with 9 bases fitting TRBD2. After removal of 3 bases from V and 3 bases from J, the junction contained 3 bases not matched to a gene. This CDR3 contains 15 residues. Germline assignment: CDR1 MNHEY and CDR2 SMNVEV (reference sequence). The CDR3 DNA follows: TGTGCCAGCAGTTTGGGGCGGGGGGGCTACAATGAGCAGTTCTTC. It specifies CASSLGRGGYNEQFF.

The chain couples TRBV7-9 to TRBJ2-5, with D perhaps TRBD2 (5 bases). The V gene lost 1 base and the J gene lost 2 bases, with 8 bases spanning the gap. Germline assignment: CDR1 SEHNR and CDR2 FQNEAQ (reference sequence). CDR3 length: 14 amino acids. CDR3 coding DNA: TGTGCCAGCAGCTTAGTGAGGGAACAAGAGACCCAGTACTTC. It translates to CASSLVREQETQYF.

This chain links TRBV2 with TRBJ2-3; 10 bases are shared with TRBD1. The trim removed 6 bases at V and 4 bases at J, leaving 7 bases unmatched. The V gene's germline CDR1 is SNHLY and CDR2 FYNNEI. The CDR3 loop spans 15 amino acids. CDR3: CASRPDRGLADTQYF. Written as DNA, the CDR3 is TGTGCCAGCAGACCTGACAGGGGGCTTGCAGATACGCAGTATTTT. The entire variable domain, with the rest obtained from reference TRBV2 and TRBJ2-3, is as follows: EPEVTQTPSHQVTQMGQEVILRCVPISNHLYFYWYRQILGQKVEFLVSFYNNEISEKSEIFDDQFSVERPDGSNFTLKIRSTKLEDSAMYFCASRPDRGLADTQYFGPGTRLTVL.

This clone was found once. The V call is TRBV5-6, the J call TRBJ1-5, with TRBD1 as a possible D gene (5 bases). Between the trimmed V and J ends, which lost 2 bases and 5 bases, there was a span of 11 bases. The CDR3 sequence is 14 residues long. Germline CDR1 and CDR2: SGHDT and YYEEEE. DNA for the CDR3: TGTGCCAGCAGCTTCGGAGGGGTCCATCAGCCCCAGCATTTT. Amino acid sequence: CASSFGGVHQPQHF.

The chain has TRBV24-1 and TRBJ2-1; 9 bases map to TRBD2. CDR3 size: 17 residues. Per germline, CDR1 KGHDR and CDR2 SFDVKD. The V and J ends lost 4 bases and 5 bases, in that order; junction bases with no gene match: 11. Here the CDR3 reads CATSDPETSGDNNEQFF. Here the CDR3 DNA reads TGTGCCACCAGTGACCCTGAGACTAGCGGAGACAACAATGAGCAGTTCTTC.

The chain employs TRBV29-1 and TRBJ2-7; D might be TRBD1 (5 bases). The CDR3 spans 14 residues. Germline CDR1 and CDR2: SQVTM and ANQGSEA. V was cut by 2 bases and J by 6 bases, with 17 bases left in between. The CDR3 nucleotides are TGCAGCGTTGAAACCCTGGGATGGGGCAGCGAGCAGTACTTC. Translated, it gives CSVETLGWGSEQYF.

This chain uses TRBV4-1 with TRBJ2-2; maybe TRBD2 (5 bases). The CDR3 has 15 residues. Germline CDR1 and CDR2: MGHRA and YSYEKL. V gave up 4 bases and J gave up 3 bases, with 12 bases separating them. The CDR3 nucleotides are TGCGCCAGCAGCCTGCCGACTACGCACACCGGGGAGCTGTTTTTT. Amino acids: CASSLPTTHTGELFF.

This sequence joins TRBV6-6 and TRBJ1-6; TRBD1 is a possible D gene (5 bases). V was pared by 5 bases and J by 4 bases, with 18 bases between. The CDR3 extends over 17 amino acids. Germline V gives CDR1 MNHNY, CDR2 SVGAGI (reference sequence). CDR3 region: CASSLRTLGHYNSPLHF. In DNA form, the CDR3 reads TGTGCCAGCAGTCTGAGAACCCTTGGACATTATAATTCACCCCTCCACTTT.

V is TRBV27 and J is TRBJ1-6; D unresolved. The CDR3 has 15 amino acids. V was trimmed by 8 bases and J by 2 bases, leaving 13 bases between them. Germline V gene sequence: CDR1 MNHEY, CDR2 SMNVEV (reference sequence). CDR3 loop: CASQSWETYNSPLHF. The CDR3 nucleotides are TGTGCCAGCCAGTCCTGGGAGACCTATAATTCACCCCTCCACTTT.

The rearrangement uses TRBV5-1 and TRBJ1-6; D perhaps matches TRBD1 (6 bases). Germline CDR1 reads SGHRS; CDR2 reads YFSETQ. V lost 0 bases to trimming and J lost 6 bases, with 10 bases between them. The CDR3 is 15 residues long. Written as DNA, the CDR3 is TGCGCCAGCAGCTTGGTACAGGGTAGTAATTCACCCCTCCACTTT. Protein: CASSLVQGSNSPLHF.